Described below is a single TCR beta chain sequence and its context. Its antigen is still unknown. The data were taken from a study of blood T cells in healthy people across ages. It was with a sample-barcoded 5' primer and a J-beta primer mix that a second PCR of about 7 to 12 cycles was run. In TCRdb, the 5' RACE reads were re-called with MiXCR into one record per CDR3 protein. The table shows about 580,000 distinct CDR3 sequences, with around half occurring only once. Regarding the study as a whole: Estimated diversity that came from one million T cells was considered an underestimate.

The CDR3 loop spans 15 amino acids. The germline CDR1 and CDR2 sequences are SNHLY and FYNNEI. With V trimmed by 5 bases and J by 3 bases, 8 bases remained unmatched. This TCR came from a man older than 75 in good health. The rearrangement joins TRBV2 to TRBJ1-1; 8 nucleotides match TRBD1. The sequenced sample consisted of blood. CDR3 bases: TGTGCCAGCAGTCCGGATGGACAGGGTTACACTGAAGCTTTCTTT. It encodes CASSPDGQGYTEAFF.